The 27 T cell receptor beta chains below all came from one sample that was sequenced in a study of blood T cell repertoires in COVID-19. Sequenced by immunoSEQ multiplex PCR; TCRdb stores in-frame clones only, minus some. The data show 310,000 or so clones, about 88% seen once. The sequenced material came from PBMCs or T cells enriched from blood (not recorded which). Receptor source: a woman aged 40-49 years who had recovered from COVID-19.

The V and J genes are TRBV28 and TRBJ1-1; D is unresolved. With 4 bases removed from V and 1 base from J, the gap between germline ends came to 7 bases. Looked up from germline, CDR1 is MDHEN and CDR2 is SYDVKM. CDR3 length: 13 residues. CDR3 region: CASSSTPNTEAFF. CDR3 DNA: TGTGCCAGCAGTTCCACACCGAACACTGAAGCTTTCTTT.

This clone was recorded a few times. The CDR3 nucleotides read TGTGCCACCAGCAGGACCCCCGGGACAGTTCAGCCCCAGCATTTT. The encoded protein is CATSRTPGTVQPQHF. This chain connects TRBV15 to TRBJ1-5; 7 nucleotides agree with TRBD1. Germline CDR1 and CDR2: LNHNV and YYDKDF (reference sequence). The V gene end was trimmed by 3 bases and the J gene end by 6 bases; junction bases not matched to a gene: 8. This CDR3 is built from 15 residues.

This clone has a handful of counts. V is TRBV18 and J is TRBJ1-1; the D gene is possibly TRBD1 (5 bases). Germline V lookup: CDR1 KGHSH, CDR2 LQKENI. The CDR3 loop spans 13 amino acids. Deletions cut 3 bases from V and 4 bases from J, with 9 bases between. The DNA of the CDR3 is TGTGCCAGCTCACCGCCCAGGGTCACTGAAGCTTTCTTT. Translating gives CASSPPRVTEAFF.

This chain links TRBV6-2 or TRBV6-3 with TRBJ1-2; D is unresolved. Germline V gene sequence: CDR1 MNHEY, CDR2 SVGEGT. This CDR3 is built from 13 residues. The ends were cut back, 2 bases at V and 9 bases at J, with 13 bases in the middle. CDR3 in DNA: TGTGCCAGCAGTTACGTCCGGGGAGAAAGCTACACCTTC. Translation gives CASSYVRGESYTF.

This chain connects TRBV2 to TRBJ2-5; no reliable D call. Germline CDR1 and CDR2: SNHLY and FYNNEI. V lost 7 bases and J lost 0, with 9 bases in between. CDR3 length: 13 amino acids. The CDR3 loop is CASKPRYQETQYF. CDR3 nucleotides: TGTGCCAGCAAGCCCCGGTACCAAGAGACCCAGTACTTC.

The chain recombines TRBV11-2 with TRBJ2-7; tentatively, D is TRBD2 (5 bases). Germline CDR1 SGHAT, CDR2 FQNNGV. With 5 bases removed from V and 3 bases from J, the gap between germline ends came to 11 bases. The CDR3 runs to 13 residues. The CDR3 nucleotides read TGTGCCAGCAGCGGTGGACTTTTCTACGAGCAGTACTTC. It is translated as CASSGGLFYEQYF.

V usage is TRBV20-1 and J usage is TRBJ2-1, with 9 bases lining up with TRBD2. Trimming removed 3 bases from V and 5 bases from J; junction bases left unmatched: 5. This CDR3 comprises 14 residues. Germline V lookup: CDR1 DFQATT, CDR2 SNEGSKA (reference sequence). The CDR3 DNA sequence: TGCAGTGCTAGTAAGCGGGGGGTACACAATGAGCAGTTCTTC. This codes for CSASKRGVHNEQFF.

The chain is built from TRBV4-3 and TRBJ1-2; 10 bases map to TRBD1. CDR3 length equals 13 residues. Germline CDR1 is LGHNA and CDR2 is YSLEER. Trimming removed 1 base from V and 8 bases from J; junction bases left unmatched: 1. For the CDR3, the DNA is TGCGCCAGCAGCCAAGGGACAGGGGGAGGCTACACCTTC. It yields the protein CASSQGTGGGYTF.

The genes are TRBV18 and TRBJ2-2; 8 positions agree with TRBD1. V was pared by 4 bases and J by 6 bases, with 4 bases of the junction left unmatched. CDR3 length equals 14 residues. Germline-derived CDR1 and CDR2 are KGHSH and LQKENI. This chain's CDR3 is CASSLQGAAGELFF. The CDR3 DNA reads TGTGCCAGCTCACTCCAGGGGGCGGCCGGGGAGCTGTTTTTT.

The J gene is TRBJ1-1, the V gene TRBV5-1, with D perhaps matching TRBD1 (5 bases). Germline CDR1 reads SGHRS; CDR2 reads YFSETQ. Trimming stripped 4 bases from V and 0 bases from J, with 13 bases between. The CDR3 consists of 15 residues. CDR3 protein: CASSLEGGVNTEAFF. The CDR3 nucleotides read TGCGCCAGCAGCCTGGAGGGAGGGGTGAACACTGAAGCTTTCTTT.

The chain combines TRBV4-2 with TRBJ1-2; 8 bases line up with TRBD1. Trimming at V came to 4 bases and at J to 3 bases, leaving 10 bases not matched to a gene. This CDR3 contains 16 residues. Germline V gives CDR1 LGHNA, CDR2 YNFKEQ. CDR3 loop: CASSLALDRVDYGYTF. In DNA, the CDR3 is TGTGCCAGCAGCCTAGCCCTGGACAGGGTGGACTATGGCTACACCTTC.

The chain links TRBV5-8 to TRBJ2-3, with a weak D call TRBD1 (5 bases). Trimming pared 6 bases from V and 0 bases from J, leaving 23 bases between. From germline, CDR1 is SGHTS and CDR2 YDEGEE. The CDR3 contains 18 residues. The CDR3 sequence: CASTGQGVPHYSTDTQYF. DNA of the CDR3: TGTGCCAGCACCGGCCAAGGGGTCCCGCACTATAGCACAGATACGCAGTATTTT.

V and J are TRBV7-2 and TRBJ1-5, with a tentative D call TRBD1 (5 bases). Germline values: CDR1 SGHTA, CDR2 FQGNSA. The V end lost 6 bases, the J end lost 3 bases, and 12 bases lay between the germline ends. The CDR3 spans 14 residues. The CDR3 here is CASRMGLPNQPQHF. CDR3 DNA: TGTGCCAGCAGAATGGGACTCCCCAATCAGCCCCAGCATTTT.

The chain links TRBV5-4 to TRBJ1-1; D is perhaps TRBD1 (6 bases). This CDR3 has 15 residues. With 0 bases removed from V and 4 bases from J, the gap between germline ends came to 13 bases. Per germline, CDR1 SGHNT and CDR2 YYREEE (reference sequence). The CDR3 nucleotides read TGTGCCAGCAGCTTGGTGCGGGGGGGGCCCACTGAAGCTTTCTTT. It is translated as CASSLVRGGPTEAFF.

The V call is TRBV6-5, the J call TRBJ2-7, with D possibly being TRBD1 (6 bases). Germline CDR1 MNHEY, CDR2 SVGAGI. This CDR3 contains 13 residues. Trimming removed 7 bases from V and 6 bases from J, with 16 bases in between. The CDR3 nucleotides read TGTGCCAGCAATCCTACAGGGTTCGGCGAGCAGTACTTC. This sequence encodes CASNPTGFGEQYF.

CDR3 residues: CASLPRGRVEETQYF. The DNA of the CDR3 is TGTGCCAGCCTCCCCCGCGGGAGGGTTGAGGAGACCCAGTACTTC. The V gene is TRBV7-2, the J gene TRBJ2-5; 9 bases agree with TRBD2. In germline, CDR1 is SGHTA, CDR2 FQGNSA. V shed 8 bases and J 5 bases; nucleotides not matched to a gene: 12. The CDR3 has 15 amino acids. Filled out from reference TRBV7-2 and TRBJ2-5, the complete variable domain reads GAGVSQSPSNKVTEKGKDVELRCDPISGHTALYWYRQSLGQGLEFLIYFQGNSAPDKSGLPSDRFSAERTGGSVSTLTIQRTQQEDSAVYLCASLPRGRVEETQYFGPGTRLLVL.

The chain couples TRBV9 to TRBJ2-3, with TRBD1 as a possible D gene (8 bases). CDR3 length: 15 amino acids. V was pared by 4 bases and J by 0 bases, with 12 bases between. From germline, CDR1 is SGDLS and CDR2 YYNGEE. The CDR3 region has the DNA TGTGCCAGCAGCAAACAGGGGGGGAGCACAGATACGCAGTATTTT. As protein: CASSKQGGSTDTQYF. The full variable domain, in which reference TRBV9 and TRBJ2-3 provide the parts outside the CDR3, is DSGVTQTPKHLITATGQRVTLRCSPRSGDLSVYWYQQSLDQGLQFLIQYYNGEERAKGNILERFSAQQFPDLHSELNLSSLELGDSALYFCASSKQGGSTDTQYFGPGTRLTVL.

The chain is built from TRBV7-2 and TRBJ1-5; TRBD1 matches 8 bases. Germline assignment: CDR1 SGHTA and CDR2 FQGNSA. V lost 5 bases to trimming and J lost 7 bases; unmatched junction nucleotides: 10. The CDR3 runs 15 residues. For the CDR3, the DNA is TGTGCCAGCAGCGTAGATCCAGGGGGCGGGCAGCCCCAGCATTTT. Residues: CASSVDPGGGQPQHF.

CDR3 region: CASSLGRVSGYTF. CDR3 nucleotides: TGTGCCAGCAGCTTAGGCCGGGTTTCTGGCTACACCTTC. The V call is TRBV7-2, the J call TRBJ1-2; D gene uncertain. The V end was cut by 1 base, the J end by 7 bases, with 10 bases between. Germline CDR1 is SGHTA and CDR2 is FQGNSA. This CDR3 spans 13 amino acids.

The chain combines TRBV6-1 with TRBJ2-7, with TRBD1 as a possible D gene (6 bases). The CDR3 has 14 residues. Germline CDR1 and CDR2: MNHNS and SASEGT. The V gene lost 2 bases and the J gene lost 1 base, with 9 bases spanning the gap. CDR3 amino acids: CASSEQGISYEQYF. The CDR3 bases are TGTGCCAGCAGTGAACAGGGGATTTCCTACGAGCAGTACTTC.

The V call is TRBV5-6, the J call TRBJ2-5, with D possibly being TRBD2 (7 bases). Trimming took 0 bases from V and 9 from J, leaving 9 bases between them. The CDR3 consists of 12 residues. Germline CDR1 SGHDT, CDR2 YYEEEE. CDR3 in amino acids: CASSLGGGAQYF. The CDR3 DNA reads TGTGCCAGCAGCTTGGGCGGGGGCGCCCAGTACTTC.

This clone was observed a few times. The rearrangement uses TRBV28 and TRBJ1-4; the match to TRBD1 covers 10 bases. Germline values: CDR1 MDHEN, CDR2 SYDVKM. The CDR3 sequence is 13 residues long. The J segment lost 7 bases and the V segment lost 6 bases, leaving 2 bases of the junction unmatched. In nucleotides, the CDR3 is TGTGCCAGCAGGGGGACAGGGGTTGAAAAACTGTTTTTT. Translation gives CASRGTGVEKLFF.

The V and J genes are TRBV7-8 and TRBJ2-1; tentatively, D is TRBD2 (6 bases). Trimming took off 2 bases at V and 7 bases at J, with 18 bases between the two ends. CDR1 is SGHVS and CDR2 is FQNEAQ in the germline V gene. The CDR3 has 16 residues. CDR3 in DNA: TGTGCCAGCAGCTTAAGTGGAGGGGCAGTATATAATGAGCAGTTCTTC. This codes for CASSLSGGAVYNEQFF.

CDR3 amino acids: CASSFGLAANYEQYF. The CDR3 bases are TGTGCCAGCAGTTTCGGACTAGCGGCCAACTACGAGCAGTACTTC. The chain joins TRBV6-5 to TRBJ2-7, with 10 bases that match TRBD2. Germline values: CDR1 MNHEY, CDR2 SVGAGI. This CDR3 is 15 amino acids long. V was clipped by 4 bases and J by 3 bases; unmatched bases: 6.

This rearrangement joins TRBV7-8 to TRBJ2-1; the D gene is possibly TRBD1 (6 bases). Germline loops: CDR1 SGHVS, CDR2 FQNEAQ. The ends were cut back, 5 bases at V and 3 bases at J, with 11 bases in the middle. This CDR3 contains 14 residues. CDR3: CASSPEQGYNEQFF. As DNA, the CDR3 is TGTGCCAGCAGCCCAGAACAGGGCTACAATGAGCAGTTCTTC.

This sequence joins TRBV5-1 and TRBJ1-6; 9 positions match TRBD1. The CDR3 length is 18 residues. Trimming at V came to 1 base and at J to 10 bases, leaving 15 bases not matched to a gene. The germline CDR1 and CDR2 sequences are SGHRS and YFSETQ. DNA of the CDR3: TGCGCCAGCAGCTTGCGCCTCGGGGACAGGGTGTCGGGGTCACCCCTCCACTTT. Translated: CASSLRLGDRVSGSPLHF.

This chain links TRBV7-2 with TRBJ1-3; 8 bases map to TRBD1. CDR3 length: 15 residues. Unmatched junction bases numbered 7, after V lost 5 bases and J lost 4 bases. The V gene's germline CDR1 is SGHTA and CDR2 FQGNSA. The CDR3 loop reads CASSADRGTGNTIYF. CDR3 nucleotide sequence: TGTGCCAGCAGCGCAGACAGGGGAACCGGAAACACCATATATTTT.